The 9 T cell receptor beta chains in this list originate from one sample, sequenced in a study of shared clonotypes between healthy human individuals (dated by TCRdb to the early 2020s). CD8 naive samples consisted of CD45RO-negative cells that were positively selected for CCR7, yielding a CD45RA+CCR7+ population without TemRA cells. The library was obtained by the immunoSEQ multiplex PCR assay. The table was pulled from immuneACCESS by TCRdb, which kept in-frame rearrangements only. Such tables lose some clones; where checked, under half of the loss comes from unresolved V genes, and the rest has no known cause. Here the sample has hundreds of thousands of clones; approximately 96% occur a single time. The ten biggest clones cover 0.11% of the sample. Sequencing input: naive CD8+ T cells sorted from blood. In light of the paper, this sample's cell subset or site label describes: CD45RA+CCR7+. These receptors originate from a woman in her thirties in good health.

V usage is TRBV27 and J usage is TRBJ1-3; no definite D call. V was cut by 5 bases and J by 0 bases, with 11 bases left in between. The CDR3 runs 15 residues. Germline loops: CDR1 MNHEY, CDR2 SMNVEV (reference sequence). Here the CDR3 DNA reads TGTGCCAGCAGTACCACTTTTGGCTCTGGAAACACCATATATTTT. Residues: CASSTTFGSGNTIYF.

The CDR3 region has the DNA TGTGCCAGCAGCCCCGAGAGGCCTAACTATGGCTACACCTTC. Encoded protein: CASSPERPNYGYTF. The V gene is TRBV7-9, the J gene TRBJ1-2; D is unresolved. The length of the CDR3 is 14 residues. Germline CDR1 SEHNR, CDR2 FQNEAQ (reference sequence). V lost 5 bases to trimming and J lost 0 bases, with 10 bases between them.

Details on this clone: This CDR3 is also generated by other DNA sequences in the sample. The rearrangement uses TRBV9 and TRBJ1-4; D uncertain. The V and J ends lost 0 bases and 0 bases respectively, with 6 bases between them. Germline CDR1 and CDR2: SGDLS and YYNGEE. CDR3 length equals 15 residues. The CDR3 loop reads CASSVGGATNEKLFF. In DNA form, the CDR3 reads TGTGCCAGCAGCGTAGGCGGCGCAACTAATGAAAAACTGTTTTTT.

As DNA, the CDR3 is TGTGCCAGCAGCGTACCTTCACCCAGGGGGGTCGAGCAGTACTTC. Its translation: CASSVPSPRGVEQYF. The chain has TRBV13 and TRBJ2-7, with a weak D call TRBD1 (7 bases). Germline lookup yields CDR1 PRHDT and CDR2 FYEKMQ (reference sequence). The CDR3 is 15 amino acids. The ends were cut back, 5 bases at V and 6 bases at J, with 20 bases in the middle.

The chain uses TRBV18 and TRBJ1-4; the D gene is possibly TRBD1 (5 bases). This CDR3 has 17 residues. The V end lost 6 bases, the J end lost 1 base, and 18 bases lay between the germline ends. Germline-derived CDR1 and CDR2 are KGHSH and LQKENI. This CDR3 is CASSSNRGKVTNEKLFF. The CDR3 nucleotides are TGTGCCAGCTCTTCAAATCGGGGGAAAGTAACTAATGAAAAACTGTTTTTT.

V is TRBV5-6 and J is TRBJ1-5; D remains ambiguous. Germline V gives CDR1 SGHDT, CDR2 YYEEEE. The CDR3 totals 15 residues. The V and J ends lost 0 bases and 2 bases respectively, with 9 bases between them. Here the CDR3 DNA reads TGTGCCAGCAGCTTGGGAGGGAGGGGCAATCAGCCCCAGCATTTT. It translates to CASSLGGRGNQPQHF.

This clone has only one observation. The chain combines TRBV14 with TRBJ2-1, with no clear D. CDR1 is SGHDN, CDR2 FVKESK, per germline. Trimming removed 1 base at V and 3 bases at J, with 10 bases between. The CDR3 loop spans 15 amino acids. DNA for the CDR3: TGTGCCAGCAGCCAAGTCAGCCTGTTCTACAATGAGCAGTTCTTC. It specifies CASSQVSLFYNEQFF.

Only one count was recorded for this clone. This chain uses TRBV19 with TRBJ2-7; a weak D match, TRBD1 (6 bases). The CDR3 extends over 14 amino acids. Germline CDR1 and CDR2: LNHDA and SQIVND (reference sequence). V was pared by 3 bases and J by 3 bases, with 12 bases between. This CDR3 is CASSMGEGGYEQYF. The CDR3 DNA reads as TGTGCCAGTAGTATGGGTGAAGGGGGCTACGAGCAGTACTTC.

CDR3 region: CASRSVRSPGEKLFF. The CDR3 DNA follows: TGTGCCAGCAGGTCGGTACGGTCGCCGGGTGAAAAACTGTTTTTT. The chain recombines TRBV27 with TRBJ1-4; D gene uncertain. The germline gives CDR1 MNHEY, CDR2 SMNVEV (reference sequence). The V and J ends lost 6 bases and 7 bases respectively, with 18 bases between them. The CDR3 covers 15 residues.